This T cell receptor (beta chain) was found in a study of blood T cells in healthy people across ages. The CDR3 has 16 residues. J was trimmed by 2 bases and V by 3 bases; bases with no gene match: 10. The V gene's germline CDR1 is DFQATT and CDR2 SNEGSKA (reference sequence). Primed by a sample-barcoded 5' primer and a J-beta primer mix, a second PCR proceeded for 7 to 11 cycles. One entry per CDR3 protein results from TCRdb running MiXCR on the 5' RACE reads. This sample carries 550,000 to 650,000 distinct CDR3 sequences, about 25% of them seen once, and the ten largest clones take 3% to 4%. These data were also filed under a second study, of T cells of mothers and their children.

The V gene is TRBV20-1, the J gene TRBJ2-7; 10 nucleotides match TRBD2. This clonotype was sampled from a boy younger than 10 in good health. The source material was blood. The CDR3 spells CSARAQGLASPYEQYF. The DNA of the CDR3 is TGCAGTGCTAGGGCTCAGGGACTAGCGTCGCCCTACGAGCAGTACTTC.